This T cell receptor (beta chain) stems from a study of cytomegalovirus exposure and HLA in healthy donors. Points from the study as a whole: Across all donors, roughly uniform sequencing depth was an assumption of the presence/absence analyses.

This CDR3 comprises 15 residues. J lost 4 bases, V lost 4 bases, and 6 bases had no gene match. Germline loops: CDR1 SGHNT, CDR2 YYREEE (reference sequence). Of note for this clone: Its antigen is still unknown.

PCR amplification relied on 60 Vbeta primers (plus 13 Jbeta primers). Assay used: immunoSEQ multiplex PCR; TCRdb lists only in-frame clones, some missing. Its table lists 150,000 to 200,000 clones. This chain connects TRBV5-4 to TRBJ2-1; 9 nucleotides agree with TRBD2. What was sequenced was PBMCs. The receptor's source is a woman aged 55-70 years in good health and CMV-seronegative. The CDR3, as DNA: TGTGCCAGCAGCCGACTGACTAGCGGTTACAATGAGCAGTTCTTC. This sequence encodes CASSRLTSGYNEQFF.